These 8 T cell receptor beta chains were all obtained from the same sample, sequenced in a study of response to subunit inactivated influenza vaccine. TCRdb re-called the RT-PCR reads with MiXCR, one entry per CDR3 protein. The sample carries a few hundred thousand distinct CDR3 sequences, approximately 15% recorded once. The sample in question was PBMCs from blood, obtained approximately 13 days after vaccination. The receptors were gathered from a man aged 50 to 59 who received an inactivated influenza vaccine.

This clonotype was seen a few times. The genes are TRBV21-1 and TRBJ1-5. TRBV21-1 has pseudogene status. This CDR3 region has 17 residues. The CDR3 DNA reads as TGTGCCAGCAGCAAAGAGCTGTTGGGGCTCAGCAATCAGCCCCAGCATTTT. Translated: CASSKELLGLSNQPQHF.

This clonotype was counted a few times. The chain is built from TRBV6-6 and TRBJ2-7, with D perhaps TRBD1 or TRBD2 (5 bases each). CDR1 is MNHNY and CDR2 is SVGAGI in the germline V gene (reference sequence). This CDR3 spans 13 amino acids. V was clipped by 2 bases and J by 5 bases, with 10 bases between them. For the CDR3, the DNA is TGTGCCAGCAGTTACGGGACGGTGAACGAGCAGTACTTC. Translation gives CASSYGTVNEQYF.

This chain links TRBV6-2 or TRBV6-3 with TRBJ2-4, with D possibly TRBD1 on 6 matching bases. V lost 0 bases, J lost 3 bases, and 18 bases lay in between. This CDR3 is 18 amino acids long. The germline gives CDR1 MNHEY, CDR2 SVGEGT. DNA of the CDR3: TGTGCCAGCAGTTACTCGCTCTTGACAGGCCAGGTCAAAAACATTCAGTACTTC. It is translated as CASSYSLLTGQVKNIQYF.

This clonotype was seen a handful of times. V usage is TRBV4-2 and J usage is TRBJ1-1; possibly TRBD1 for D (5 bases). The CDR3 runs to 14 residues. The ends were cut back, 1 base at V and 5 bases at J, with 11 bases in the middle. CDR1 and CDR2 (germline): LGHNA, YNFKEQ. The CDR3 DNA is TGTGCCAGCAGCCAAGCAGGGAGTAATACTGAAGCTTTCTTT. It codes for CASSQAGSNTEAFF.

This clonotype occurred many times. The chain recombines TRBV18 with TRBJ2-6, with no clear D. The CDR3 is made up of 15 amino acids. V was cut by 2 bases and J by 1 base, with 6 bases left in between. Germline CDR1 is KGHSH and CDR2 is LQKENI. This CDR3 is CASSPRASGANVLTF. The CDR3 DNA sequence: TGTGCCAGCTCACCAAGGGCATCTGGGGCCAACGTCCTGACTTTC.

J is TRBJ2-1 and V is TRBV24-1, with a tentative D call TRBD2 (6 bases). The germline V gene has CDR1 KGHDR and CDR2 SFDVKD. This CDR3 has 14 residues. V lost 4 bases, J lost 12 bases, and 18 bases lay in between. CDR3 sequence reads: CATSDSARLDVQFF. The CDR3 region has the DNA TGTGCCACCAGTGACTCCGCTAGACTAGATGTGCAGTTCTTC.

V gene TRBV20-1 combines with J gene TRBJ2-7, with TRBD2 identical over 12 bases. The CDR3 is 15 amino acids. J was trimmed by 4 bases and V by 0 bases; bases with no gene match: 4. Germline lookup yields CDR1 DFQATT and CDR2 SNEGSKA (reference sequence). In DNA form, the CDR3 reads TGCAGTGCTAGAGATCTGACTAGCGGGAGTTACGAGCAGTACTTC. Translating gives CSARDLTSGSYEQYF.

This clonotype was seen at least ten times. The DNA of the CDR3 is TGCAGCGTCCAGGGACCTGAAGCTTTCTTT. This gives the protein CSVQGPEAFF. The V call is TRBV29-1, the J call TRBJ1-1, with a possible D match to TRBD1 (5 bases). CDR1 and CDR2 from the germline V gene are SQVTM and ANQGSEA. V gave up 6 bases and J gave up 6 bases, with 8 bases separating them. The CDR3 is 10 residues long.